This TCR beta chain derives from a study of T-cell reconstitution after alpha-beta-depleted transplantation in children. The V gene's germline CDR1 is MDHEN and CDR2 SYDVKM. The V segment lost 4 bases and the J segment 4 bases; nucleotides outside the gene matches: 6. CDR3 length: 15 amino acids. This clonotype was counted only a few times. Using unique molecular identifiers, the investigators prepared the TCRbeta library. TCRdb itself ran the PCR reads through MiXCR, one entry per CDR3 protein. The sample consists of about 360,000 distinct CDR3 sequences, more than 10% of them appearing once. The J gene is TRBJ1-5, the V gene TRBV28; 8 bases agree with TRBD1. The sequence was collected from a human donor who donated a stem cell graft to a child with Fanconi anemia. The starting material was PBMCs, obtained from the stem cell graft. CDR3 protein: CASSWQDRVNQPQHF. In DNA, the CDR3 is TGTGCCAGCAGTTGGCAGGACAGGGTTAATCAGCCCCAGCATTTT.